This TCR beta chain comes out of a study of blood T cell repertoires in COVID-19. This clone has a handful of counts. Clones were sequenced by immunoSEQ multiplex PCR, and TCRdb holds only the in-frame ones, with some missing. The data show fewer than 300,000 clones, with approximately 92% seen just once and approximately 1.2% held by the top ten. Trimming at V came to 5 bases and at J to 4 bases, leaving 6 bases not matched to a gene. Germline CDR1 SGHVS, CDR2 FQNEAQ. CDR3 size: 14 residues. Sequences were obtained from PBMCs or T cells enriched from blood (not recorded which). This chain connects TRBV7-8 to TRBJ2-5, with TRBD1 identical over 8 bases. This clonotype was sampled from a woman in her thirties who had recovered from COVID-19. DNA of the CDR3: TGTGCCAGCAGCGTAGTGGACAGGGTAGAGACCCAGTACTTC. Translating gives CASSVVDRVETQYF.